The clone carrying this T cell receptor (beta chain) appeared a few times. Antigen: not known. Germline loops: CDR1 MNHEY, CDR2 SMNVEV (reference sequence). J was trimmed by 3 bases and V by 4 bases; bases with no gene match: 5. The CDR3 is 14 amino acids. This sample was taken from a study of T cell responses to AZD1222 COVID-19 vaccine. The assay was immunoSEQ multiplex PCR, and TCRdb's table has in-frame clones only and misses some. The sample yields 130,000 to 150,000 clones, over 85% seen once. Whole-study findings and limits: Seropositive AZD1222 recipients at baseline numbered only five or six. Donors were chiefly white British, with a greater number of females, and clonal diversity was perhaps underestimated. Regions 160-218 and 743-854 dominated among vaccine-associated CD4 TCRs spanning spike.

The clonotype originates from an adult in good health. The material sequenced was peripheral blood, taken on day 0 of AZD1222 vaccination. The chain uses TRBV27 and TRBJ2-7; 8 bases line up with TRBD1. This CDR3 is CASSSGTGFYEQYF. The CDR3, as DNA: TGTGCCAGCAGTTCCGGGACAGGCTTCTACGAGCAGTACTTC.